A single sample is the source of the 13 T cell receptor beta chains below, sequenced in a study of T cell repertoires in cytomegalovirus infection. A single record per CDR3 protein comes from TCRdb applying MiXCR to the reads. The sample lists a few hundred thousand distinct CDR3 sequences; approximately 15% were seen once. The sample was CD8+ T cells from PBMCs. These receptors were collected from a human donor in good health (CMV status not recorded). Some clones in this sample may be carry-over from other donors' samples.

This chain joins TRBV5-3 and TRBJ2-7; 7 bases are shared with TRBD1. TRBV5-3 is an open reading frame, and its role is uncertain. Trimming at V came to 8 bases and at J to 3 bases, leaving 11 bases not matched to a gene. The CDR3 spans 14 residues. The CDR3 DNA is TGTGCCAGCAGCATGTACGGGACAGACTACGAGCAGTACTTC. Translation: CASSMYGTDYEQYF.

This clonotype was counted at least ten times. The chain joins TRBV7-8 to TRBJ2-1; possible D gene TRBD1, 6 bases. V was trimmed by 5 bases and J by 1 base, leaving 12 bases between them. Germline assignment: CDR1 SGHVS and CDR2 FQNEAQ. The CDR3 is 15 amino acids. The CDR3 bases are TGTGCCAGCAGCCCACCGGGACAATCCTACAATGAGCAGTTCTTC. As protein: CASSPPGQSYNEQFF.

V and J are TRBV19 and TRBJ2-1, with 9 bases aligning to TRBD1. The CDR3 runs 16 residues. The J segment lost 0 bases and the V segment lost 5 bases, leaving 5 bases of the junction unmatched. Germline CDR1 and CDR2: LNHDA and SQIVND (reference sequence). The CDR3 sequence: CASSPGTGSSYNEQFF. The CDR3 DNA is TGTGCCAGTAGTCCCGGGACAGGGAGCTCCTACAATGAGCAGTTCTTC.

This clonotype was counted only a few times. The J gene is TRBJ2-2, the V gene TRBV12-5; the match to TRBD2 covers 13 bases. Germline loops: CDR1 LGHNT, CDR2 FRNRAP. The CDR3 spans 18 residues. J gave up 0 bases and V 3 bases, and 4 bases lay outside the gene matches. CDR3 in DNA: TGTGCTAGTGGTTTCCGGACTAGCGGGAGCGCGAACACCGGGGAGCTGTTTTTT. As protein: CASGFRTSGSANTGELFF.

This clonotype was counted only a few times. CDR3: CAISLGLAGTTDTQYF. CDR3 sequence (DNA): TGTGCCATCAGCCTAGGACTAGCGGGGACCACAGATACGCAGTATTTT. The V call is TRBV10-3, the J call TRBJ2-3, with 12 bases matching TRBD2. CDR3 length: 16 amino acids. J gave up 2 bases and V 6 bases, and 6 bases lay outside the gene matches. Germline V lookup: CDR1 ENHRY, CDR2 SYGVKD.

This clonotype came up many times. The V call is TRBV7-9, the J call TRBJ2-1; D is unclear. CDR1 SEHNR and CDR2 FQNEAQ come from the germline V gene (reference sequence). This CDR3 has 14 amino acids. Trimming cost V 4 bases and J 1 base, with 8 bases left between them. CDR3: CASSSTVSYNEQFF. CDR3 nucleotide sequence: TGTGCCAGCAGCTCAACAGTATCCTACAATGAGCAGTTCTTC.

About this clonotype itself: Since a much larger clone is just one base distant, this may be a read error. The CDR3 nucleotides read TGTGTCAGCAGCCAAGATCAGGGGAACGAGCAGTACTTC. Translated: CVSSQDQGNEQYF. The chain recombines TRBV14 with TRBJ2-7, with D possibly being TRBD1 (6 bases). This CDR3 contains 13 residues. Germline V CDR1 and CDR2: SGHDN, FVKESK.

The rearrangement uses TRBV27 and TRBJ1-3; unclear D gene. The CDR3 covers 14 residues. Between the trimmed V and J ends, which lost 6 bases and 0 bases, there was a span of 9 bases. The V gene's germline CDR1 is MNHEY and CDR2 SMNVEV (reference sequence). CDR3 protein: CASSRRASGNTIYF. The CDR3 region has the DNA TGTGCCAGCAGCCGGCGTGCCTCTGGAAACACCATATATTTT.

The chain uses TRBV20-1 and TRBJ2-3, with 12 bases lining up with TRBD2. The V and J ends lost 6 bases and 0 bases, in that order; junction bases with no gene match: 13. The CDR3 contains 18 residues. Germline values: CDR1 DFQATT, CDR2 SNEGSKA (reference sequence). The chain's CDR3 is CSASIPGLAGTSTDTQYF. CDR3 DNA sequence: TGCAGTGCCAGTATCCCGGGACTAGCGGGTACTAGCACAGATACGCAGTATTTT.

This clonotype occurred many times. CDR3 coding DNA: TGTGCCAGCAGCTATTTCGTGTCTAGCGAGTCCTACGAGCAGTACTTC. Amino acids: CASSYFVSSESYEQYF. The chain uses TRBV7-9 and TRBJ2-7, with D perhaps matching TRBD2 (6 bases). Trimming pared 4 bases from V and 1 base from J, leaving 17 bases between. Germline CDR1 reads SEHNR; CDR2 reads FQNEAQ (reference sequence). CDR3 length equals 16 residues.

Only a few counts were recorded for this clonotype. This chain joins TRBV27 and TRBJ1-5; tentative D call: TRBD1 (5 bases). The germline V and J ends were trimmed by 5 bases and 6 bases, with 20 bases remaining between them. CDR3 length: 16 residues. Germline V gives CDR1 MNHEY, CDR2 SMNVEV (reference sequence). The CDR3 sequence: CASSPGKRVGGQPQHF. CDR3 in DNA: TGTGCCAGCAGTCCTGGAAAGAGGGTGGGGGGTCAGCCCCAGCATTTT.

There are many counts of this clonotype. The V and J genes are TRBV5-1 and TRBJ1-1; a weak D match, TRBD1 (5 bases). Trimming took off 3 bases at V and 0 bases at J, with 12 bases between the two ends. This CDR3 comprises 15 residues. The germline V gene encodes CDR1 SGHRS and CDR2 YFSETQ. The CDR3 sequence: CASSYDSSMNTEAFF. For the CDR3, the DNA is TGCGCCAGCAGCTATGACAGCAGTATGAACACTGAAGCTTTCTTT. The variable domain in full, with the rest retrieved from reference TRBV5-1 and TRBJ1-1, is KAGVTQTPRYLIKTRGQQVTLSCSPISGHRSVSWYQQTPGQGLQFLFEYFSETQRNKGNFPGRFSGRQFSNSRSEMNVSTLELGDSALYLCASSYDSSMNTEAFFGQGTRLTVV.

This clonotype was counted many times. The CDR3 sequence is CASRPSGTGESPLHF. The CDR3 region has the DNA TGTGCCAGCAGACCGTCCGGGACAGGGGAGTCACCCCTCCACTTT. V usage is TRBV7-9 and J usage is TRBJ1-6, with 10 bases aligning to TRBD1. After removal of 6 bases from V and 10 bases from J, the junction contained 9 bases not matched to a gene. The CDR3 is 15 residues long. CDR1 and CDR2 (germline): SEHNR, FQNEAQ (reference sequence).